The 30 T cell receptor beta chains in this list originate from one sample, sequenced in a study of CD8 T cells in ankylosing spondylitis. Each CDR3 protein is one row after TCRdb ran MiXCR on the 5' RACE reads. This repertoire shows 750,000 to 850,000 distinct CDR3 sequences, approximately 12% found once; its top ten account for approximately 0.51%. These receptors have no identified antigens. Points from the study as a whole: A motif in TCR beta, a set of 8 or 9 highly homologous variants, appeared characteristic of ankylosing spondylitis blood.

The source material was blood, either unsorted or a sorted T cell fraction (not recorded which). The receptors stem from a male donor with ankylosing spondylitis.

The rearrangement joins TRBV28 to TRBJ2-1; TRBD2 aligns across 8 bases. CDR1 is MDHEN and CDR2 is SYDVKM in the germline V gene. This CDR3 has 14 amino acids. Trimming removed 0 bases from V and 6 bases from J; junction bases left unmatched: 1. CDR3 DNA: TGTGCCAGCAGTTTATGGAGCGGGAGCAATGAGCAGTTCTTC. It encodes CASSLWSGSNEQFF.

Points on this clonotype: A much bigger clone sits one base away, suggesting this may be a read error. The genes are TRBV5-1 and TRBJ2-7, with TRBD1 as a possible D gene (6 bases). Germline V lookup: CDR1 SGHRS, CDR2 YFSETQ. The CDR3 spans 15 residues. The chain's CDR3 is CATSLVPGQNYEQYF. In nucleotides, the CDR3 is TGCGCCACCAGCTTGGTACCGGGACAAAACTACGAGCAGTACTTC.

This rearrangement joins TRBV20-1 to TRBJ1-5, with a possible D match to TRBD1 (5 bases). The germline gives CDR1 DFQATT, CDR2 SNEGSKA (reference sequence). CDR3 length: 14 residues. The V and J ends lost 6 bases and 0 bases respectively, with 12 bases between them. In DNA form, the CDR3 reads TGCAGTGCCGGACGGGGGGATAGCAATCAGCCCCAGCATTTT. Its translation is CSAGRGDSNQPQHF.

The chain uses TRBV19 and TRBJ2-5; 7 bases agree with TRBD2. The CDR3 is 15 amino acids. Germline values: CDR1 LNHDA, CDR2 SQIVND (reference sequence). Losses at the gene ends were 5 bases for V and 1 base for J; bases not matched to a gene: 7. The CDR3, as DNA: TGTGCCAGTAGTGGGGCGGGGGTCTCCCAAGAGACCCAGTACTTC. Residues: CASSGAGVSQETQYF.

The rearrangement links TRBV27 to TRBJ1-5, with D possibly being TRBD1 (6 bases). Trimming stripped 10 bases from V and 3 bases from J, with 28 bases between. The CDR3 totals 18 residues. Germline assignment: CDR1 MNHEY and CDR2 SMNVEV (reference sequence). The DNA of the CDR3 is TGTGCCAACGTGAATCGGAACCAATCAGGGGCCCTCAATCAGCCCCAGCATTTT. This translates into CANVNRNQSGALNQPQHF.

In its sample, this clonotype was seen a few times. The chain has TRBV5-1 and TRBJ2-4, with TRBD2 matching over 7 bases. The CDR3 consists of 14 residues. Germline V CDR1 and CDR2: SGHRS, YFSETQ. V shed 4 bases and J 7 bases; nucleotides not matched to a gene: 8. The CDR3 bases are TGCGCCAGCAGCCCAGGACTAGTTAGGAACATTCAGTACTTC. It yields the protein CASSPGLVRNIQYF.

CDR3 sequence (DNA): TGCGCCAGCAGCCAAGGTTGGGCAAGGGATGGAGAGACCCAGTACTTC. Translating gives CASSQGWARDGETQYF. This chain uses TRBV4-3 with TRBJ2-5, with D unresolved. Germline CDR1 LGHNA, CDR2 YSLEER. Trimming took 1 base from V and 4 from J, leaving 16 bases between them. The CDR3 has 16 amino acids.

This clonotype was seen a handful of times. The genes are TRBV30 and TRBJ1-1; 12 nucleotides line up with TRBD1. Per the germline V gene, CDR1 is GTSNPN and CDR2 is SVGIG (reference sequence). This CDR3 spans 14 amino acids. Germline trimming cut 4 bases from V and 6 bases from J; bases unmatched to any gene: 6. The CDR3 region has the DNA TGTGCCTGGAAGGGACAGGGGGCGAGGGCTGAAGCTTTCTTT. Its translation: CAWKGQGARAEAFF.

The chain combines TRBV5-4 with TRBJ2-4, with D possibly called TRBD1 or TRBD2 (5 bases each). The germline V gene encodes CDR1 SGHNT and CDR2 YYREEE (reference sequence). The CDR3 covers 16 residues. Trimming cost V 4 bases and J 2 bases, with 16 bases left between them. The CDR3 spells CASSPDRGWTKNIQYF. In nucleotides, the CDR3 is TGTGCCAGCAGCCCGGACCGGGGCTGGACCAAAAACATTCAGTACTTC.

The chain carries TRBV20-1 and TRBJ2-7, with 7 positions matching TRBD2. The germline V gene encodes CDR1 DFQATT and CDR2 SNEGSKA (reference sequence). The ends lost 0 bases at V and 4 bases at J; junction bases unmatched: 9. The CDR3 runs to 15 residues. The CDR3 bases are TGCAGTGCTAGAGATAGGCTAGCGGAACTGTACGAGCAGTACTTC. Translation: CSARDRLAELYEQYF.

This clonotype came up many times. The chain couples TRBV4-3 to TRBJ2-7; the match to TRBD1 covers 7 bases. Germline lookup yields CDR1 LGHNA and CDR2 YSLEER. The V segment lost 3 bases and the J segment 3 bases; nucleotides outside the gene matches: 2. This CDR3 has 13 residues. The CDR3 reads CASSHRQGYEQYF. CDR3 DNA: TGCGCCAGCAGCCATCGACAGGGCTACGAGCAGTACTTC.

This clonotype occurred many times. The chain carries TRBV12-3 or TRBV12-4 and TRBJ2-7, with TRBD1 identical over 9 bases. This CDR3 contains 14 residues. V dropped 5 bases and J dropped 0; count of bases not matched to a gene: 2. DNA for the CDR3: TGTGCCAGCAGTCGGGACAGGGTCTCCTACGAGCAGTACTTC. This gives the protein CASSRDRVSYEQYF.

This clonotype has ten or more counts. The gene calls are TRBV7-8 and TRBJ2-7; the match to TRBD2 covers 7 bases. CDR1 SGHVS and CDR2 FQNEAQ come from the germline V gene. After removal of 3 bases from V and 0 bases from J, the junction contained 2 bases not matched to a gene. The CDR3 runs 14 residues. CDR3: CASSLTSSSYEQYF. As DNA, the CDR3 is TGTGCCAGCAGCTTGACTAGCAGCTCCTACGAGCAGTACTTC.

This chain joins TRBV7-2 and TRBJ2-3; D is unresolved. Trimming cost V 1 base and J 6 bases, with 8 bases left between them. Germline V gene data show CDR1 as SGHTA and CDR2 as FQGNSA. The CDR3 covers 13 residues. In nucleotides, the CDR3 is TGTGCCAGCAGCTTAGGTAGCTTTGATACGCAGTATTTT. It encodes CASSLGSFDTQYF.

This clonotype has a handful of counts. V usage is TRBV29-1 and J usage is TRBJ1-1; D is unclear. The CDR3 is made up of 13 amino acids. The V end was cut by 4 bases, the J end by 1 base, with 10 bases between. CDR1 is SQVTM and CDR2 is ANQGSEA in the germline V gene. The CDR3 loop reads CSVVPGPNTEAFF. The CDR3 coding sequence is TGCAGCGTTGTTCCCGGTCCGAACACTGAAGCTTTCTTT.

V and J are TRBV20-1 and TRBJ2-7; D gene unclear. The CDR3 runs to 11 residues. CDR1 and CDR2 from the germline V gene are DFQATT and SNEGSKA (reference sequence). Trimming left V 6 bases short and J 6 bases short, with 12 bases between. The CDR3 region has the DNA TGCAGTGCCCCCGGGCAATCCGAGCAGTACTTC. Its translation is CSAPGQSEQYF.

This clonotype was observed many times. The rearrangement uses TRBV4-1 and TRBJ1-6; a weak D match, TRBD1 (5 bases). With 1 base removed from V and 10 bases from J, the gap between germline ends came to 5 bases. This CDR3 region has 12 residues. Germline CDR1 and CDR2: MGHRA and YSYEKL. CDR3 loop: CASSQGGSPLHF. The CDR3 DNA reads TGCGCCAGCAGCCAAGGGGGGTCACCCCTCCACTTT.

This clonotype was observed a handful of times. J is TRBJ2-7 and V is TRBV2; 10 bases agree with TRBD1. The CDR3 sequence is 14 residues long. Germline CDR1 and CDR2: SNHLY and FYNNEI. After removal of 7 bases from V and 1 base from J, the junction contained 4 bases not matched to a gene. CDR3 sequence: CASNEGQGSYEQYF. The CDR3 bases are TGTGCCAGCAACGAGGGACAGGGGTCCTACGAGCAGTACTTC.

This clonotype was found a few times. The V and J genes are TRBV20-1 and TRBJ1-1; D is unresolved. CDR1 DFQATT and CDR2 SNEGSKA come from the germline V gene (reference sequence). With 8 bases removed from V and 1 base from J, the gap between germline ends came to 14 bases. This CDR3 region has 13 residues. CDR3 in amino acids: CSYKPLGNTEAFF. The CDR3 coding sequence is TGCAGTTACAAGCCCTTGGGGAACACTGAAGCTTTCTTT.

The chain links TRBV5-1 to TRBJ2-2; D gene uncertain. The CDR3 is 14 residues long. The V end was cut by 0 bases, the J end by 7 bases, with 10 bases between. Germline CDR1 reads SGHRS; CDR2 reads YFSETQ. The DNA for the CDR3 is TGCGCCAGCAGCTTGGGCCAGCTCGGCGGGGAGCTGTTTTTT. Residues: CASSLGQLGGELFF.

A few counts support this clonotype. The V gene is TRBV5-1, the J gene TRBJ2-3, with 9 bases aligning to TRBD1. Trimming took 4 bases from V and 1 from J; bases not matched to a gene: 7. Germline lookup yields CDR1 SGHRS and CDR2 YFSETQ. There are 16 residues in the CDR3. The CDR3 bases are TGCGCCAGCAGCCTTTTCGGGACAGGGCGCACAGATACGCAGTATTTT. Translation: CASSLFGTGRTDTQYF.

The chain links TRBV20-1 to TRBJ1-2; 7 bases are a match to TRBD1. This CDR3 has 14 amino acids. Trimming at V came to 5 bases and at J to 5 bases, leaving 11 bases not matched to a gene. CDR1 and CDR2 from the germline V gene are DFQATT and SNEGSKA (reference sequence). The CDR3 sequence is CSAGPRGGSYGYTF. Written as DNA, the CDR3 is TGCAGTGCTGGTCCCAGGGGGGGGTCTTATGGCTACACCTTC.

There are many counts of this clonotype. V is TRBV4-1 and J is TRBJ1-1, with D possibly TRBD1 on 6 matching bases. This CDR3 is 16 amino acids long. Germline CDR1 reads MGHRA; CDR2 reads YSYEKL. V was trimmed by 1 base and J by 5 bases, leaving 17 bases between them. CDR3 bases: TGCGCCAGCAGCCAAGGTTTACAGGGAAGGAGGACTGAAGCTTTCTTT. Its protein is CASSQGLQGRRTEAFF.

The chain uses TRBV6-2 or TRBV6-3 and TRBJ1-3; no clear D. Per the germline V gene, CDR1 is MNHEY and CDR2 is SVGEGT. The CDR3 has 15 residues. The V end lost 2 bases, the J end lost 2 bases, and 10 bases lay between the germline ends. The CDR3 nucleotides are TGTGCCAGCAGTTACGGCCGGGGAACTGGAAACACCATATATTTT. Its translation: CASSYGRGTGNTIYF.

The chain combines TRBV18 with TRBJ1-2, with D perhaps matching TRBD1 (5 bases). V lost 3 bases, J lost 0 bases, and 11 bases lay in between. CDR3 length equals 15 residues. The germline gives CDR1 KGHSH, CDR2 LQKENI. CDR3 in amino acids: CASSPVEGANYGYTF. The CDR3 DNA reads as TGTGCCAGCTCACCGGTCGAAGGGGCTAACTATGGCTACACCTTC.

The genes are TRBV6-2 or TRBV6-3 and TRBJ2-1, with a tentative D call TRBD2 (6 bases). The germline V gene encodes CDR1 MNHEY and CDR2 SVGEGT. Trimming took 2 bases from V and 7 from J, leaving 21 bases between them. The length of the CDR3 is 17 residues. The CDR3 loop reads CASSYRPTGVRGNEQFF. The CDR3 nucleotides read TGTGCCAGCAGTTACCGCCCCACGGGGGTCCGTGGGAATGAGCAGTTCTTC.

This clonotype was observed a few times. This sequence joins TRBV20-1 and TRBJ2-5, with 7 nucleotides matching TRBD1. The CDR3 runs 15 residues. Germline V gives CDR1 DFQATT, CDR2 SNEGSKA (reference sequence). J gave up 4 bases and V 0 bases, and 8 bases lay outside the gene matches. The CDR3 reads CSARDRKGAVETQYF. CDR3 in DNA: TGCAGTGCTAGAGATCGGAAGGGGGCGGTAGAGACCCAGTACTTC.

This clonotype was picked up many times. The gene calls are TRBV20-1 and TRBJ2-1, with 8 bases lining up with TRBD2. This CDR3 spans 11 amino acids. After removal of 5 bases from V and 13 bases from J, the junction contained 7 bases not matched to a gene. Germline V lookup: CDR1 DFQATT, CDR2 SNEGSKA (reference sequence). CDR3 coding DNA: TGCAGTGCTGGGACGGGGGGGAGACAGTTCTTC. Protein: CSAGTGGRQFF.

J is TRBJ2-4 and V is TRBV5-1, with 8 nucleotides matching TRBD1. This CDR3 region has 15 residues. Germline trimming cut 3 bases from V and 3 bases from J; bases unmatched to any gene: 5. CDR1 and CDR2 from the germline V gene are SGHRS and YFSETQ. The CDR3 sequence is CASSSDRAGKNIQYF. CDR3 nucleotide sequence: TGCGCCAGCAGCTCGGACAGGGCGGGCAAAAACATTCAGTACTTC. The variable domain in full, completed from reference TRBV5-1 and TRBJ2-4, reads KAGVTQTPRYLIKTRGQQVTLSCSPISGHRSVSWYQQTPGQGLQFLFEYFSETQRNKGNFPGRFSGRQFSNSRSEMNVSTLELGDSALYLCASSSDRAGKNIQYFGAGTRLSVL.

The chain combines TRBV29-1 with TRBJ1-3; D not certain. CDR1 and CDR2 from the germline V gene are SQVTM and ANQGSEA. Trimming stripped 4 bases from V and 0 bases from J, with 10 bases between. The CDR3 runs 14 residues. CDR3 loop: CSVGRGLSGNTIYF. In DNA, the CDR3 is TGCAGCGTTGGGAGAGGGCTCTCTGGAAACACCATATATTTT.